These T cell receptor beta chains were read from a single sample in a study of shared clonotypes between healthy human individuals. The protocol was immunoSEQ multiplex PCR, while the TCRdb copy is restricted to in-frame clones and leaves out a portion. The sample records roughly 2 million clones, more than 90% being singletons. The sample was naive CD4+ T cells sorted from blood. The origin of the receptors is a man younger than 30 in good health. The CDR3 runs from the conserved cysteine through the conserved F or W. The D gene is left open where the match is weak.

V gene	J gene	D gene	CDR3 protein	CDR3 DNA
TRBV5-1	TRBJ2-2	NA	CASSLDRGELFF	TGCGCCAGCAGCTTGGATCGCGGGGAGCTGTTTTTT
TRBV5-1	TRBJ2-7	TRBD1	CASSRTGGWEQYF	TGCGCCAGCAGCCGGACAGGGGGCTGGGAGCAGTACTTC
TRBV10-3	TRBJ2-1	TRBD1	CAISAYRGEQFF	TGTGCCATCAGTGCCTACAGGGGTGAGCAGTTCTTC
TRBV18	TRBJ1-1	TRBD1	CASSQTGGLNTEAFF	TGTGCCAGCTCACAGACAGGGGGCTTGAACACTGAAGCTTTCTTT
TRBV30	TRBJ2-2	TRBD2	CAWSVIYGRAVFTGELFF	TGTGCCTGGAGTGTAATCTATGGGAGGGCGGTTTTCACCGGGGAGCTGTTTTTT
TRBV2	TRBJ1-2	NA	CASSVTRGQEATLNYGYTF	TGTGCCAGCAGTGTGACCCGAGGGCAGGAAGCCACGTTGAACTATGGCTACACCTTC
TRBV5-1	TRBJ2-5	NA	CASSLGGAQETQYF	TGCGCCAGCAGCTTGGGGGGCGCCCAAGAGACCCAGTACTTC
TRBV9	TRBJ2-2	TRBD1	CASSVVARQGNTGELFF	TGTGCCAGCAGCGTAGTCGCTAGACAGGGGAACACCGGGGAGCTGTTTTTT
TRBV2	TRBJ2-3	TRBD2	CASNLAGDRDTQYF	TGTGCCAGCAATCTAGCGGGGGACAGAGATACGCAGTATTTT
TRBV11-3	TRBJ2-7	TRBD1	CASSLGGTGSHEQYF	TGTGCCAGCAGCTTAGGAGGGACAGGGTCCCACGAGCAGTACTTC
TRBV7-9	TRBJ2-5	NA	CASAGASETQYF	TGTGCCAGCGCAGGGGCGAGTGAGACCCAGTACTTC
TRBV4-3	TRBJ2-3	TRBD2	CASSLEGSGKSDTQYF	TGCGCCAGCAGCCTAGAAGGTAGCGGGAAATCAGATACGCAGTATTTT
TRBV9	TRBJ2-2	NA	CASSVQGWSGELFF	TGTGCCAGCAGCGTACAGGGGTGGTCCGGGGAGCTGTTTTTT
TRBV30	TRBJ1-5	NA	CAWGGQFSNQPQHF	TGTGCCTGGGGTGGACAGTTTAGCAATCAGCCCCAGCATTTT
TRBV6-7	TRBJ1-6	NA	CASSSYKGRGGVGSPLHF	TGTGCCAGCAGCTCCTACAAGGGCAGGGGAGGAGTGGGTTCACCCCTCCACTTT
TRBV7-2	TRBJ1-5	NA	CASSKRGDQPQHF	TGTGCCAGCAGCAAGCGTGGTGATCAGCCCCAGCATTTT
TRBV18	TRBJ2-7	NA	CASSPGRGIYEQYF	TGTGCCAGCTCACCAGGACGCGGAATCTACGAGCAGTACTTC
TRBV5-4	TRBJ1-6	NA	CASSPGATYNSPLHF	TGTGCCAGCAGCCCTGGAGCGACCTATAATTCACCCCTCCACTTT
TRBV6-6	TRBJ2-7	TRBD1	CASSYPRDRVEEQYF	TGTGCCAGCAGTTACCCCCGGGACAGGGTGGAAGAGCAGTACTTC
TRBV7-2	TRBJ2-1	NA	CASSPWVGVYNEQFF	TGTGCCAGCAGCCCGTGGGTGGGGGTTTACAATGAGCAGTTCTTC
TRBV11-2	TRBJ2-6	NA	CASSSTGVGANVLTF	TGTGCCAGCAGCTCCACGGGGGTTGGGGCCAACGTCCTGACTTTC
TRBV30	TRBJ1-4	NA	CAWSVRRGNEKLFF	TGTGCCTGGAGTGTTCGAAGGGGTAATGAAAAACTGTTTTTT